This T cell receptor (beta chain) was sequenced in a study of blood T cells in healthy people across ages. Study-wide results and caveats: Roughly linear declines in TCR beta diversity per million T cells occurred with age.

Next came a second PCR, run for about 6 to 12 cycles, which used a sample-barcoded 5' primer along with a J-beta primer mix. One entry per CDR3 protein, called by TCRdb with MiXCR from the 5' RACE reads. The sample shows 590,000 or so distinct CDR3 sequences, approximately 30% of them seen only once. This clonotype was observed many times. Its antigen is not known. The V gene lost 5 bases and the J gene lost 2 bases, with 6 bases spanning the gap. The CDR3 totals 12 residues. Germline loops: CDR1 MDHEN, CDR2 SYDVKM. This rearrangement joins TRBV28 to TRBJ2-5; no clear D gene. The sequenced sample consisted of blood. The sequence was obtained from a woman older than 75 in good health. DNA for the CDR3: TGTGCCAGCAGTAAGGGTCAAGAGACCCAGTACTTC. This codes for CASSKGQETQYF.